The table lists the clone carrying this T cell receptor beta chain with a few counts. Its antigen is currently unknown. Trimming took 4 bases from V and 1 from J; bases not matched to a gene: 8. Per the germline V gene, CDR1 is SGHDN and CDR2 is FVKESK. The CDR3 has 16 residues. This sample stems from a study of beta chain features in type 1 diabetes. Study-level background: Healthy donors and patients had similar age, gender and cell yields.

Purity (above 95%) was reached by all sorted populations. The study, taken as a whole, reports: Significant though moderate, a shortening of TCRB CDR3s appeared in all four CD4+ subsets of Type 1 diabetes patients.

The sequenced template was cDNA made from the entire isolated RNA. The protocol was immunoSEQ multiplex PCR, while the TCRdb copy is restricted to in-frame clones and leaves out a portion. Found here are hundreds of thousands of clones, roughly 13% of them singletons; the top ten hold 0.03% to 0.04%. Sample: naive CD4+ T cells from blood. This sequence was found in a man between 18 and 35 years old with type 1 diabetes. The chain combines TRBV14 with TRBJ2-7; 9 nucleotides line up with TRBD1. CDR3 region: CASSPIWDRESYEQYF. CDR3 DNA: TGTGCCAGCAGCCCAATATGGGACAGGGAATCCTACGAGCAGTACTTC.